This T cell receptor beta chain originates from a study of blood T cell repertoires in COVID-19. Background on the study: The United States, Italy and Spain were the sources of the acute and convalescent COVID-19 samples. From T cells, B-cell-depleted T cells, or PBMCs came the material, which was cDNA or gDNA.

The CDR3 runs 14 residues. Losses at the gene ends were 3 bases for V and 7 bases for J; bases not matched to a gene: 3. The germline V gene encodes CDR1 GTSNPN and CDR2 SVGIG (reference sequence). In the original analysis: Researchers report that nucleated cell counts were estimated from reference gene primer amplification. Data came from immunoSEQ multiplex PCR; TCRdb stores just in-frame clones and leaves some out. V and J calls and clone size are copied from that table; D and trimming were computed from the DNA. Of approximately 75,000 clones listed, about 89% are singletons. The sample taken for sequencing was peripheral blood. This TCR derives from a man aged 55 to 70 with acute or convalescent COVID-19. V and J are TRBV30 and TRBJ1-4, with 12 bases matching TRBD1. CDR3: CAWSRDRGPEKLFF. The CDR3 DNA reads TGTGCCTGGAGCCGGGACAGGGGGCCTGAAAAACTGTTTTTT.